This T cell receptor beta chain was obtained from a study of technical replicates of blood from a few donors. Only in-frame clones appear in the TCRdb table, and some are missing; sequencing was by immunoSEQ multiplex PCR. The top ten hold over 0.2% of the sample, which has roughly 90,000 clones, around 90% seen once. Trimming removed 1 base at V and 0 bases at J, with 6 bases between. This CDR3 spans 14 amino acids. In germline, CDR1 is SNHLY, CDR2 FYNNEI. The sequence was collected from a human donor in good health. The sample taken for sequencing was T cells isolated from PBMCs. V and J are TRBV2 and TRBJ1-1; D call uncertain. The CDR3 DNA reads TGTGCCAGCAGTGAAGAACAGATGAACACTGAAGCTTTCTTT. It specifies CASSEEQMNTEAFF.